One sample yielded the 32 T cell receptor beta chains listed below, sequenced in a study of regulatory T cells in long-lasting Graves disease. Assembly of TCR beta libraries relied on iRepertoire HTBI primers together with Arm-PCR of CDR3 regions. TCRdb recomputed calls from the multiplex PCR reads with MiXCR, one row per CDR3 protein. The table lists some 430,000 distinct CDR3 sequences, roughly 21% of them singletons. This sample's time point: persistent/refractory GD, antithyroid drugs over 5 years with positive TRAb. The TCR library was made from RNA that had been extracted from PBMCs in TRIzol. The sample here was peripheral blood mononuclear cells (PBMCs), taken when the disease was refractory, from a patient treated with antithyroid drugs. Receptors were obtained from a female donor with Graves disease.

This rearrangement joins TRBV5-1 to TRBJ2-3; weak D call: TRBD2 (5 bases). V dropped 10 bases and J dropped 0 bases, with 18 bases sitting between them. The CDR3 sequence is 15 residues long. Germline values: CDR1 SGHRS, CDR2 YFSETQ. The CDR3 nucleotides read TGCGCCGTAAAGGAGGATTCCTCTAGCACAGATACGCAGTATTTT. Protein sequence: CAVKEDSSSTDTQYF.

The CDR3 bases are TGTGCCAGCAGCCCTGGGAGGACTAATGAAAAACTGTTTTTT. Protein sequence: CASSPGRTNEKLFF. J is TRBJ1-4 and V is TRBV5-4; D is uncertain. Germline V gene data show CDR1 as SGHNT and CDR2 as YYREEE (reference sequence). The V and J ends lost 4 bases and 2 bases respectively, with 9 bases between them. The CDR3 extends over 14 amino acids.

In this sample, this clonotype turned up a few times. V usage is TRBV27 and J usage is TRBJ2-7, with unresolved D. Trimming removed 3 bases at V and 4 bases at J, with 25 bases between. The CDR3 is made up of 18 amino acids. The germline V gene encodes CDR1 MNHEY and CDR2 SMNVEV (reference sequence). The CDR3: CASSFVVIGTGNIYEQYF. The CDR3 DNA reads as TGTGCCAGCAGTTTCGTGGTCATCGGTACCGGAAATATTTACGAGCAGTACTTC.

CDR3 protein: CASSAPGTDTQYF. CDR3 bases: TGTGCCAGCAGCGCGCCTGGGACAGATACGCAGTATTTT. The chain recombines TRBV11-2 with TRBJ2-3; D ambiguous. Trimming took 5 bases from V and 3 from J, leaving 9 bases between them. Germline CDR1 SGHAT, CDR2 FQNNGV. CDR3 size: 13 residues.

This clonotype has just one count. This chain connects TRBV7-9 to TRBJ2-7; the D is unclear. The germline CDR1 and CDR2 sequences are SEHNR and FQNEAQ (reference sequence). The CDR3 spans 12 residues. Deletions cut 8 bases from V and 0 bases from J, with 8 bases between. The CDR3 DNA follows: TGTGCCAGCGCGCAGAGCTCCTACGAGCAGTACTTC. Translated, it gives CASAQSSYEQYF.

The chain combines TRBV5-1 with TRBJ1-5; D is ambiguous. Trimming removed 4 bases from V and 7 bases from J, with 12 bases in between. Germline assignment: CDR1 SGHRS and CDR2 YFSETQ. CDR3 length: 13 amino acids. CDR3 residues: CASSPEPLQPQHF. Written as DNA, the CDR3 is TGCGCCAGCAGCCCTGAGCCCCTACAGCCCCAGCATTTT.

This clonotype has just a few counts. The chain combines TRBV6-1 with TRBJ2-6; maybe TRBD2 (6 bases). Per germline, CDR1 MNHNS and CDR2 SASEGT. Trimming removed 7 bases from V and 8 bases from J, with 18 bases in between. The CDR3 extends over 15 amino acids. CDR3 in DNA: TGTGCCAGCACCGACGGGACTTTCCGTACCAACGTCCTGACTTTC. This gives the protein CASTDGTFRTNVLTF.

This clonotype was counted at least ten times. The DNA for the CDR3 is TGTGCCAGCAGCTTAGGTTCGGGCGGGGAGACCCAGTACTTC. Translating it yields CASSLGSGGETQYF. The chain links TRBV7-9 to TRBJ2-5; tentatively, D is TRBD2 (5 bases). This CDR3 has 14 residues. V was clipped by 1 base and J by 5 bases, with 11 bases between them. Germline V lookup: CDR1 SEHNR, CDR2 FQNEAQ (reference sequence). The full variable domain, its missing parts supplied by reference TRBV7-9 and TRBJ2-5, is DTGVSQNPRHKITKRGQNVTFRCDPISEHNRLYWYRQTLGQGPEFLTYFQNEAQLEKSRLLSDRFSAERPKGSFSTLEIQRTEQGDSAMYLCASSLGSGGETQYFGPGTRLLVL.

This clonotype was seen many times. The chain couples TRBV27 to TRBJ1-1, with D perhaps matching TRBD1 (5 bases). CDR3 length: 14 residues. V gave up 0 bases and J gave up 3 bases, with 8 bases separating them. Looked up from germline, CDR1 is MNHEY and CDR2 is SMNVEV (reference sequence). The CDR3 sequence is CASSLSDRHTEAFF. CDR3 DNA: TGTGCCAGCAGTTTATCTGACAGACACACTGAAGCTTTCTTT.

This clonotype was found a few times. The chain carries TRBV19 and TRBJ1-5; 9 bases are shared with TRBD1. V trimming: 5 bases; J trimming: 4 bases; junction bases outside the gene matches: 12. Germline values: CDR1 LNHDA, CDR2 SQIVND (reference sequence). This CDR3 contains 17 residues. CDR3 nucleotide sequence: TGTGCCAGTAGTCCCCAGGGACAGGGATATGAAAATCAGCCCCAGCATTTT. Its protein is CASSPQGQGYENQPQHF.

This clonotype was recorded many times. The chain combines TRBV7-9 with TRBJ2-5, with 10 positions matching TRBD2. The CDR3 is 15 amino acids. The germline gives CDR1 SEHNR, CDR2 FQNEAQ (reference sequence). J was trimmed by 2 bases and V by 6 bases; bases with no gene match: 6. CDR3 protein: CASSHGLAAQETQYF. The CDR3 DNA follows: TGTGCCAGCAGTCACGGACTAGCGGCACAAGAGACCCAGTACTTC. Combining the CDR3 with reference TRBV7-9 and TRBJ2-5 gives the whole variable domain DTGVSQNPRHKITKRGQNVTFRCDPISEHNRLYWYRQTLGQGPEFLTYFQNEAQLEKSRLLSDRFSAERPKGSFSTLEIQRTEQGDSAMYLCASSHGLAAQETQYFGPGTRLLVL.

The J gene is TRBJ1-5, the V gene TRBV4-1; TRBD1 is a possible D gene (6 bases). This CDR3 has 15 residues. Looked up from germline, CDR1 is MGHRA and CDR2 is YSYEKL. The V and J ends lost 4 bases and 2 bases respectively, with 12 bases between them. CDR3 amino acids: CASSPRDMGNQPQHF. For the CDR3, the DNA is TGCGCCAGCAGCCCCCGGGACATGGGCAATCAGCCCCAGCATTTT.

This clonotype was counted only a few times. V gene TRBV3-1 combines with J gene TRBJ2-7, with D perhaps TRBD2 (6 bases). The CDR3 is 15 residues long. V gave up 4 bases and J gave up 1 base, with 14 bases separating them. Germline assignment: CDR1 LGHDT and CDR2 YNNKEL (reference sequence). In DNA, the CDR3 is TGTGCCAGCAGCCGAGGGGACTTGATTTCCTACGAGCAGTACTTC. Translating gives CASSRGDLISYEQYF.

The CDR3 DNA sequence: TGTGCCTGGAAGGTGCCCACAGATACGCAGTATTTT. Protein product: CAWKVPTDTQYF. This sequence joins TRBV30 and TRBJ2-3; D remains ambiguous. V was shortened by 4 bases and J by 2 bases, with 7 bases between the two germline ends. Germline V gene lookup returns CDR1 GTSNPN and CDR2 SVGIG (reference sequence). The CDR3 covers 12 residues.

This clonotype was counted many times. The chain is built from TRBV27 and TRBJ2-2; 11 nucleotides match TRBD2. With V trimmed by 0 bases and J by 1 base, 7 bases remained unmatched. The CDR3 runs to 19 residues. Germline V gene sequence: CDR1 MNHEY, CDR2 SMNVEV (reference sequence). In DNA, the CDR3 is TGTGCCAGCAGTTTATCAGGACTAGCGGGCCTTCTGAACACCGGGGAGCTGTTTTTT. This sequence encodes CASSLSGLAGLLNTGELFF.

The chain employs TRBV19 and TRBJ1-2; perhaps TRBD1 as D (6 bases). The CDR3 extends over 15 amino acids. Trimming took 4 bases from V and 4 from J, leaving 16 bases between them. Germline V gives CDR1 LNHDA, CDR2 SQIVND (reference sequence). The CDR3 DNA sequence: TGTGCCAGTAGTACCCCGGACAGAAAGCTCTATGGCTACACCTTC. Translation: CASSTPDRKLYGYTF.

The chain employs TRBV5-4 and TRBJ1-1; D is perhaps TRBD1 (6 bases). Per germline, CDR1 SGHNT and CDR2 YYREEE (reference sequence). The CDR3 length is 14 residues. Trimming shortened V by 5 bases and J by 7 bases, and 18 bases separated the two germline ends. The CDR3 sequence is CASSTEGGVDEAFF. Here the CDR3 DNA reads TGTGCCAGCAGTACGGAGGGGGGCGTGGATGAAGCTTTCTTT.

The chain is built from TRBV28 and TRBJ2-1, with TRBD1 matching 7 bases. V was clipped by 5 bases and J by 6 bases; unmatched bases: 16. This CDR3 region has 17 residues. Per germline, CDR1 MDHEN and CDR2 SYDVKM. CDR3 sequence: CASSPPSPNDRVNEQFF. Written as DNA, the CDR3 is TGTGCCAGCAGTCCCCCCTCCCCCAATGACAGGGTCAATGAGCAGTTCTTC. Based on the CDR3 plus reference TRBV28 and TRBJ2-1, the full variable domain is DVKVTQSSRYLVKRTGEKVFLECVQDMDHENMFWYRQDPGLGLRLIYFSYDVKMKEKGDIPEGYSVSREKKERFSLILESASTNQTSMYLCASSPPSPNDRVNEQFFGPGTRLTVL.

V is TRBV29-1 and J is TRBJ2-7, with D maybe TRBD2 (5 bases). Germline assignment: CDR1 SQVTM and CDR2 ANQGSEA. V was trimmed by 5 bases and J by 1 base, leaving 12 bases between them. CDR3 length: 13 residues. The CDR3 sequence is CSVRRPGSYEQYF. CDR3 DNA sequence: TGCAGCGTTAGGCGACCGGGGTCCTACGAGCAGTACTTC.

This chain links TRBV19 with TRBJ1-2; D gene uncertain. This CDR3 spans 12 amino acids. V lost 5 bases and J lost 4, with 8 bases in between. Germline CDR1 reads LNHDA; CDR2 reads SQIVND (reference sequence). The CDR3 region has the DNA TGTGCCAGTAGTGGGCCCATCTATGGCTACACCTTC. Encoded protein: CASSGPIYGYTF.

CDR3 amino acids: CASSIIDEGTGELFF. In DNA form, the CDR3 reads TGTGCCAGTAGTATTATTGATGAGGGGACCGGGGAGCTGTTTTTT. The rearrangement uses TRBV19 and TRBJ2-2, with D tentatively TRBD1 or TRBD2 (5 bases each). Deletions cut 3 bases from V and 5 bases from J, with 13 bases between. The CDR3 has 15 residues. Germline CDR1 and CDR2: LNHDA and SQIVND (reference sequence).

CDR3 DNA sequence: TGCGCCAGCAGCCCTGACCAGGGATGGGGAAACACCATATATTTT. As protein: CASSPDQGWGNTIYF. The chain recombines TRBV4-3 with TRBJ1-3, with D tentatively TRBD1 (5 bases). Germline CDR1 is LGHNA and CDR2 is YSLEER. V was shortened by 4 bases and J by 4 bases, with 14 bases between the two germline ends. This CDR3 region has 15 residues.

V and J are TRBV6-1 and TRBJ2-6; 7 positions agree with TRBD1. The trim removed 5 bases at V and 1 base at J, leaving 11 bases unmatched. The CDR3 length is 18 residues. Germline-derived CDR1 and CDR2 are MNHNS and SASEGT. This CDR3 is CASSQQTGRWSGANVLTF. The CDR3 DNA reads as TGTGCCAGCAGTCAACAGACAGGGCGGTGGTCTGGGGCCAACGTCCTGACTTTC.

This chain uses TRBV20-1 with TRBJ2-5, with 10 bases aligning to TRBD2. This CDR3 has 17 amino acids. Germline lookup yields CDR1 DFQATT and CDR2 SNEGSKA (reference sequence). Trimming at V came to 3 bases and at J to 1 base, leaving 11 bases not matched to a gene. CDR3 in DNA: TGCAGTGCTAGTAAGCTAGCGGGGGACACATTCCAAGAGACCCAGTACTTC. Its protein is CSASKLAGDTFQETQYF.

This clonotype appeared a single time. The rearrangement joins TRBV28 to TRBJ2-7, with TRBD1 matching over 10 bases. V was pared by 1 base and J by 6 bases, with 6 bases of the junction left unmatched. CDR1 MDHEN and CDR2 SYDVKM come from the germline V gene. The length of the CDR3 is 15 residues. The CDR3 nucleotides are TGTGCCAGCAGTTTATCGGGACAGGGGTTTTCCGAGCAGTACTTC. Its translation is CASSLSGQGFSEQYF.

CDR3 in DNA: TGTGCCAGCAGCTTAAAGGGGGCCGCCTACGAGCAGTACTTC. Translated: CASSLKGAAYEQYF. V and J are TRBV5-6 and TRBJ2-7, with 7 bases identical to TRBD1. The CDR3 runs 14 residues. Trimming cost V 2 bases and J 2 bases; bases outside gene matches: 4. In germline, CDR1 is SGHDT, CDR2 YYEEEE. Using reference TRBV5-6 and TRBJ2-7 for the parts outside the CDR3, the full variable domain is DAGVTQSPTHLIKTRGQQVTLRCSPKSGHDTVSWYQQALGQGPQFIFQYYEEEERQRGNFPDRFSGHQFPNYSSELNVNALLLGDSALYLCASSLKGAAYEQYFGPGTRLTVT.

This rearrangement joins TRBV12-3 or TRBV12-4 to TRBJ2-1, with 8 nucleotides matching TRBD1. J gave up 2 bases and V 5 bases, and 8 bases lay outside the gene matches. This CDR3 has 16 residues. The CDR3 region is CASSLRRDRPYNEQFF. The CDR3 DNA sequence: TGTGCCAGCAGTCTTCGCCGGGACAGGCCCTACAATGAGCAGTTCTTC.

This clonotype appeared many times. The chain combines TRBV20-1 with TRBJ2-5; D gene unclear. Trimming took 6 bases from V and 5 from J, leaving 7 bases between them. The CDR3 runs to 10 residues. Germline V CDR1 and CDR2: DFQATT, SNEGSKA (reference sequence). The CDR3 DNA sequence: TGCAGTGCCCATAGGGAGACCCAGTACTTC. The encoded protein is CSAHRETQYF.

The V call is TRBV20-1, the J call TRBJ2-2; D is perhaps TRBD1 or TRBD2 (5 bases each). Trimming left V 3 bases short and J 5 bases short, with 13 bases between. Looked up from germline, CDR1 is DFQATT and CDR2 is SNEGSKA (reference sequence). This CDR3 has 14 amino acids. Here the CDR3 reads CSASPSGLTGELFF. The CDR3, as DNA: TGCAGTGCTAGCCCCTCGGGGCTAACCGGGGAGCTGTTTTTT.

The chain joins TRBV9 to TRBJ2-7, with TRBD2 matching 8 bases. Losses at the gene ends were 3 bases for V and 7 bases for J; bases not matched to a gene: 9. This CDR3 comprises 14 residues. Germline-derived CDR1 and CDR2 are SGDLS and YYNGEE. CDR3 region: CASSASGSTGEQYF. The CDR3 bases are TGTGCCAGCAGCGCCAGCGGGAGTACAGGGGAGCAGTACTTC.

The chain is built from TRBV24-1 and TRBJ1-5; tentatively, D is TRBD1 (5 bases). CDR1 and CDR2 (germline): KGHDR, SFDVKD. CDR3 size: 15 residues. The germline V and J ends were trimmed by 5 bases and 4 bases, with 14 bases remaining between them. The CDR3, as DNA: TGTGCCACCAGTGCCCGGGACGGGGGTAATCAGCCCCAGCATTTT. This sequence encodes CATSARDGGNQPQHF.

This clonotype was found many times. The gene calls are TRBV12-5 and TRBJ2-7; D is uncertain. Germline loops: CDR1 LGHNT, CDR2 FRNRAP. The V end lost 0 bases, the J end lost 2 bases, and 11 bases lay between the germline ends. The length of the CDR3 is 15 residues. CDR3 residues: CASGLVQPGPYEQYF. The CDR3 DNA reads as TGTGCTAGTGGTTTGGTACAGCCCGGTCCCTACGAGCAGTACTTC.